The subject of this entry is one TCR beta chain. In this sample, this clone turned up many times. Its antigen remains unidentified. The sample holds no much larger clone one base away, and base qualities are not on file. Libraries came from PCR. The run used an Illumina HiSeq 4000. High-throughput sequencing was used to profile the TCR beta-chain CDR3 region of each patient. Processing in the source paper ran as follows. CDR3 differences across clinicopathological groups were used to build a classifier for discriminating distant-metastatic papillary thyroid cancer patients. The Shannon index was used to measure repertoire diversity, and the Morisita-Horn index was used to measure how similar tumor and blood repertoires were. TCRdb reprocessed the public reads (quality trimming at Q25 with fastp, clone calling with MiXCR) and kept in-frame beta chains. V and J calls and clone size were set by TCRdb, not the authors. For this sample the table gives about 20,000 clones, of which about 20% were detected only once. The leading ten clones occupy over 9.5% of the sample.

This sample was taken from a study of metastatic and nonmetastatic thyroid tumors (dated by TCRdb to between 2020 and 2021). At the level of the whole study: Repertoires from peripheral blood and from tumor or nodule tissue samples of malignant and benign thyroid patients were compared.

Before undergoing thyroid surgery, none of the patients had been given any kind of treatment. The study retrospectively analysed patient clinical samples collected from about 2012 to 2019 using T-cell receptor beta sequencing. General conclusions and limits of the study: In both blood and tumor samples, TCR beta diversity was reported to be significantly higher in malignant tumors than in benign nodules.

Clipping removes 7 bases from V and 6 bases from J, with 12 as the unmatched junction base count. The CDR3, cysteine through phenylalanine, is 13 amino acids long. The entry retains the CDR3 DNA only, 39 bases that are in frame from base 1. From the germline V gene, CDR1 is SQVTM and CDR2 is ANQGSEA. This TCR was sampled from a male donor with papillary thyroid cancer or a benign thyroid nodule (not recorded which). Some clones in this sample may be carry-over from other donors' samples. The sample was tumor tissue. In this chain, TRBV29-1 is recombined with TRBJ2-7, with 7 central nucleotides matching TRBD2. Here the CDR3 is given as CSATVGRAGEQYF. The sequence in DNA is TGCAGCGCGACGGTTGGGAGGGCCGGCGAGCAGTACTTC.